This TCR beta chain originates from a study of CD8 T cells in Susac syndrome. The CDR3 totals 13 residues. Germline-derived CDR1 and CDR2 are SGHDN and FVKESK. Trimming cost V 0 bases and J 5 bases, with 7 bases left between them. RNA amounts of 0.5 to 1 ug underwent reverse transcription with random hexamers. MiXCR, run by TCRdb on the immunoSEQ multiplex PCR reads, gives a single entry per CDR3 protein. The sample holds some 120,000 distinct CDR3 sequences, roughly 95% seen once. Sequencing of TCR beta was carried out in blood CD8+ and CD4+ T cells. FACS enriched CD8+ TEMRA cells, while bulk CD8+ and CD4+ were negatively isolated.

The chain employs TRBV14 and TRBJ2-5; unclear D gene. This clonotype was obtained from a human donor in good health. The sample comprised CD4+ T cells from PBMCs. CDR3 in DNA: TGTGCCAGCAGCCAAGATAGTCTGGAGACCCAGTACTTC. As protein: CASSQDSLETQYF.